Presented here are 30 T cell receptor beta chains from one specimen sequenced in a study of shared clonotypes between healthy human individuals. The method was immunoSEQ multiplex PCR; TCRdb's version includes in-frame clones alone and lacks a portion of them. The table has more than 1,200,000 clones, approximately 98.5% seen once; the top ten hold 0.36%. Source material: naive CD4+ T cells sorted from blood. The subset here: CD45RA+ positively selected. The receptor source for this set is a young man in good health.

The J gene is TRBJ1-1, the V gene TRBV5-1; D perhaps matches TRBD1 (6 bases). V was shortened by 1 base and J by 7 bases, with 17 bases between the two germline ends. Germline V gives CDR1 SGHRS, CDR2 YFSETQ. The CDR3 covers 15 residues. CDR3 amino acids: CASSLRGASSGEAFF. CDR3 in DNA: TGCGCCAGCAGCTTGCGGGGGGCGTCCTCGGGTGAAGCTTTCTTT.

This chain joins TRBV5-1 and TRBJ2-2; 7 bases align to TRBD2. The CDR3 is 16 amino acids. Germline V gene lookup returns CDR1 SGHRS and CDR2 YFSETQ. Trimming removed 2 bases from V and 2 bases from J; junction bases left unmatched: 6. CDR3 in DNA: TGCGCCAGCAGCTTCTACGGGGGGTCTAACACCGGGGAGCTGTTTTTT. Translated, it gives CASSFYGGSNTGELFF.

The CDR3 DNA reads TGTGCCAGTAGTACAGACCTCCGGGACAGGGGCAATCAGCCCCAGCATTTT. Translating it yields CASSTDLRDRGNQPQHF. The V gene is TRBV19, the J gene TRBJ1-5; 9 positions agree with TRBD1. From germline, CDR1 is LNHDA and CDR2 SQIVND (reference sequence). J gave up 2 bases and V 4 bases, and 9 bases lay outside the gene matches. CDR3 length: 17 amino acids.

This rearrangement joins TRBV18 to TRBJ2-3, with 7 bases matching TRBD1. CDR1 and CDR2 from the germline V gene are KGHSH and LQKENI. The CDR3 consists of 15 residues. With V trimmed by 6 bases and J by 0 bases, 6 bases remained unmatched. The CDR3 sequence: CASSQGQLSTDTQYF. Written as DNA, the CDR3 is TGTGCCAGCTCGCAGGGACAGCTTAGCACAGATACGCAGTATTTT.

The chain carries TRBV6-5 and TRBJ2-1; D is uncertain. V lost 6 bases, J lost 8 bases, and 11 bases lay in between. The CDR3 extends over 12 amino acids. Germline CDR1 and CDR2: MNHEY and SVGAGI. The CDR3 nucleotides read TGTGCCAGCAGAAAAGGTGCCCATGAGCAGTTCTTC. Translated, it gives CASRKGAHEQFF.

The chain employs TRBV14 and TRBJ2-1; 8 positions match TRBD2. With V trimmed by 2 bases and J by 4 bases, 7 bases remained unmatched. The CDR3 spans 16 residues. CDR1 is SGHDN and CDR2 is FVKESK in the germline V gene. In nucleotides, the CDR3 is TGTGCCAGCAGCCAATTGGACGGGAGGGAATACAATGAGCAGTTCTTC. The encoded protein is CASSQLDGREYNEQFF.

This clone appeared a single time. In DNA form, the CDR3 reads TGTGCCAGCAGTTACTCCCCGGAGTTAAATGAGCAGTTCTTC. As protein: CASSYSPELNEQFF. The J gene is TRBJ2-1, the V gene TRBV6-5; D is unclear. The CDR3 is 14 amino acids. Trimming removed 0 bases from V and 7 bases from J, with 10 bases in between. CDR1 is MNHEY and CDR2 is SVGAGI in the germline V gene.

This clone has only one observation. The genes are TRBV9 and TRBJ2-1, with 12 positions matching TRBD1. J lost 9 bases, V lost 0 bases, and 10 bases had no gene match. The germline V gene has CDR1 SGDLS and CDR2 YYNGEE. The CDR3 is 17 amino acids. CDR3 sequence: CASSVATTGTGGREQFF. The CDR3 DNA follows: TGTGCCAGCAGCGTAGCTACTACCGGGACAGGGGGCCGTGAGCAGTTCTTC.

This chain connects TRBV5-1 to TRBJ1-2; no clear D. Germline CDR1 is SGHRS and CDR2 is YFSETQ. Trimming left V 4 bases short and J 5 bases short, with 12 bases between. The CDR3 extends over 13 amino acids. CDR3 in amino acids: CASSPWTSYGYTF. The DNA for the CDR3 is TGCGCCAGCAGCCCGTGGACCTCTTATGGCTACACCTTC.

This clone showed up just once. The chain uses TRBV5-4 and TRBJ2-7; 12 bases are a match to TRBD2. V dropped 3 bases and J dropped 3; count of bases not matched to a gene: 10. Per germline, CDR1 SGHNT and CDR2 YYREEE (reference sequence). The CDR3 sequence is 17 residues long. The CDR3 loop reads CASSSGTSGPLNYEQYF. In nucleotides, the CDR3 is TGTGCCAGCAGCTCCGGGACTAGCGGGCCCCTAAACTACGAGCAGTACTTC. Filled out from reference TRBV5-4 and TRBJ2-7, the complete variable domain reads ETGVTQSPTHLIKTRGQQVTLRCSSQSGHNTVSWYQQALGQGPQFIFQYYREEENGRGNFPPRFSGLQFPNYSSELNVNALELDDSALYLCASSSGTSGPLNYEQYFGPGTRLTVT.

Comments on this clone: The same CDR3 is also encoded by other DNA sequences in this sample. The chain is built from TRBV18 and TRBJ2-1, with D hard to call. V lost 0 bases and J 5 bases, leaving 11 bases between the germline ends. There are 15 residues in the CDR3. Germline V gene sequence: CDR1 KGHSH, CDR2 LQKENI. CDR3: CASSPPSGSNNEQFF. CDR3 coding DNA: TGTGCCAGCTCACCACCGTCAGGATCCAACAATGAGCAGTTCTTC.

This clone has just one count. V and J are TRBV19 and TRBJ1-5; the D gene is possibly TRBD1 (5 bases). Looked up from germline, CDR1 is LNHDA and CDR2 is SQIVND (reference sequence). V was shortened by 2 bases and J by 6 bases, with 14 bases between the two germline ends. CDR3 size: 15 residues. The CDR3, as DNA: TGTGCCAGTAGTATATTGGGACTTAGTGGTCAGCCCCAGCATTTT. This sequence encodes CASSILGLSGQPQHF.

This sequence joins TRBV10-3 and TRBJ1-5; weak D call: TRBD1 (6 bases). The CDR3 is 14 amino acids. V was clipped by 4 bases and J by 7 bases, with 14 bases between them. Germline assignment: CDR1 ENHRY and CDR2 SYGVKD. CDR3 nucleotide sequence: TGTGCCATCAGTGCGGCAGGGGTAGGCCAGCCCCAGCATTTT. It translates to CAISAAGVGQPQHF.

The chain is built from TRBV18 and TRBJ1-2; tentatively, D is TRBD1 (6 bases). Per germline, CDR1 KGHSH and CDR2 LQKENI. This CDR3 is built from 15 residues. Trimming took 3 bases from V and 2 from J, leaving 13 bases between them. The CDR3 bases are TGTGCCAGCTCACCCCAGGACAGCCCCAACTATGGCTACACCTTC. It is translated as CASSPQDSPNYGYTF.

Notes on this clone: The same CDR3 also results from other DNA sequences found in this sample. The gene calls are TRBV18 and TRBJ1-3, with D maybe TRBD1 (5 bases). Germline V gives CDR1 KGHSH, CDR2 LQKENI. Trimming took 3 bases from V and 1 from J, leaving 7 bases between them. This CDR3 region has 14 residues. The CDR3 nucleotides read TGTGCCAGCTCACCCGCAGGGTCTGGAAACACCATATATTTT. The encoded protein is CASSPAGSGNTIYF.

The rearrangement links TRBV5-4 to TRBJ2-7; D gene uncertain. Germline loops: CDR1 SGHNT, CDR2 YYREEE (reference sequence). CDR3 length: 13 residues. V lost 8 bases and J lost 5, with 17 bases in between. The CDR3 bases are TGTGCCAGTCACCCCCTTAATGGGGACGAGCAGTACTTC. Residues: CASHPLNGDEQYF.

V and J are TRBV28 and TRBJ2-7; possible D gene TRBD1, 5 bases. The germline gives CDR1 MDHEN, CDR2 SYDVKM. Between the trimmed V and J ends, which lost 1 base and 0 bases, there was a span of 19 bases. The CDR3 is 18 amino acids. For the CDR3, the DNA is TGTGCCAGCAGTTTATCCGTCCCCCCAGGGTTGAGCTCCTACGAGCAGTACTTC. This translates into CASSLSVPPGLSSYEQYF.

The CDR3 nucleotides read TGTGCCAGCACCGAAAATCCCAGGGGGCCTCAGCCCCAGCATTTT. It translates to CASTENPRGPQPQHF. This rearrangement joins TRBV28 to TRBJ1-5, with 8 bases lining up with TRBD1. Germline CDR1 and CDR2: MDHEN and SYDVKM. Trimming at V came to 7 bases and at J to 6 bases, leaving 11 bases not matched to a gene. This CDR3 is built from 15 residues.

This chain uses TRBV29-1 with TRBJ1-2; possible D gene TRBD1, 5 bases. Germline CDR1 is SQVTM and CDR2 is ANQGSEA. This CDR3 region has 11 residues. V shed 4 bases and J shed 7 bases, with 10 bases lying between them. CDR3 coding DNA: TGCAGCGTTGTATACAGGATTGGCTACACCTTC. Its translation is CSVVYRIGYTF.

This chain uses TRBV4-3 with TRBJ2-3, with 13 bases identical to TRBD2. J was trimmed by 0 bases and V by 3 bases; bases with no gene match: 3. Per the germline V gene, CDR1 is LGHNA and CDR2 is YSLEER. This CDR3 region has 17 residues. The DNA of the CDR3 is TGCGCCAGCAGCCAGTTACTAGCGGGGGGGAGCACAGATACGCAGTATTTT. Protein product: CASSQLLAGGSTDTQYF.

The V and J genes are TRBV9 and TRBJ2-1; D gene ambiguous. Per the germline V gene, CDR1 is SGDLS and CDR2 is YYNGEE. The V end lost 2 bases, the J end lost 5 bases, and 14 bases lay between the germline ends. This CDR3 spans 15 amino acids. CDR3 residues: CASSVPASSNNEQFF. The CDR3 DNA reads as TGTGCCAGCAGCGTCCCCGCGAGCTCAAACAATGAGCAGTTCTTC.

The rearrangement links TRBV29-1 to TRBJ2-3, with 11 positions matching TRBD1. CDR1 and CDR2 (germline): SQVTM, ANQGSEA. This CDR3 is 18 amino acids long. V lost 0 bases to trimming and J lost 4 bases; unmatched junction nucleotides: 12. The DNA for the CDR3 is TGCAGCGTTGAAGACATGATTGGGGACAGGGGGGGAGCAGATACGCAGTATTTT. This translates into CSVEDMIGDRGGADTQYF.

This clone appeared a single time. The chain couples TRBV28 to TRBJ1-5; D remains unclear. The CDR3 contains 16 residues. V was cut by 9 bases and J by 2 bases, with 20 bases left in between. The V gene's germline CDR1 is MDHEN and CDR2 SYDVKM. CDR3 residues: CASWDRVPEGNQPQHF. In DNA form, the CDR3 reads TGTGCCAGTTGGGATCGCGTCCCGGAGGGCAATCAGCCCCAGCATTTT.

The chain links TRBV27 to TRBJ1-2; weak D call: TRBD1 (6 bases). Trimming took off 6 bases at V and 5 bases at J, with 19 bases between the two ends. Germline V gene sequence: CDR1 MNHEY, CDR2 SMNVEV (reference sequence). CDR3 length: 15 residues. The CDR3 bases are TGTGCCAGCAGCCTTGGACAGCTGGGACTTTATGGCTACACCTTC. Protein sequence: CASSLGQLGLYGYTF.

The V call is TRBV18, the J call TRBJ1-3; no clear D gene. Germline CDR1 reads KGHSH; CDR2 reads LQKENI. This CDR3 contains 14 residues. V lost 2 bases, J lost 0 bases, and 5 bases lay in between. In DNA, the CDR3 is TGTGCCAGCTCACCATATCACTCTGGAAACACCATATATTTT. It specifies CASSPYHSGNTIYF.

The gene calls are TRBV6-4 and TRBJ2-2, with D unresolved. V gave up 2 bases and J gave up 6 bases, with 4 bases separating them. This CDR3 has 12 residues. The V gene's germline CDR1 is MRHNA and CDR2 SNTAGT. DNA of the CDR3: TGTGCCAGCAGTGACCTAGCCGGGGAGCTGTTTTTT. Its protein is CASSDLAGELFF.

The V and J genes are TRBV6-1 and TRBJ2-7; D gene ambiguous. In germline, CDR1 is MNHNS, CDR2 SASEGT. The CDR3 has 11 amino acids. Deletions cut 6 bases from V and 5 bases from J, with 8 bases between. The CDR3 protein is CASSALDEQYF. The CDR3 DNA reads TGTGCCAGCAGCGCCCTCGACGAGCAGTACTTC.

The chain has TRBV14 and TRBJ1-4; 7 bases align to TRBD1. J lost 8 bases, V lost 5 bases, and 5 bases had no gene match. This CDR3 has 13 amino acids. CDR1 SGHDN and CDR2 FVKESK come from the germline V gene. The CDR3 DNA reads TGTGCCAGCAGCAACAGGGGAAGGGAAAAACTGTTTTTT. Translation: CASSNRGREKLFF.

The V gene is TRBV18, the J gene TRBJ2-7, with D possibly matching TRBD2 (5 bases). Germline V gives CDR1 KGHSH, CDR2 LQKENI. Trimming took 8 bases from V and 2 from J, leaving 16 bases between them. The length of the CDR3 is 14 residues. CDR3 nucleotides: TGTGCCAGCCCTCCGGGGTCGGAAGCCTACGAGCAGTACTTC. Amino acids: CASPPGSEAYEQYF.

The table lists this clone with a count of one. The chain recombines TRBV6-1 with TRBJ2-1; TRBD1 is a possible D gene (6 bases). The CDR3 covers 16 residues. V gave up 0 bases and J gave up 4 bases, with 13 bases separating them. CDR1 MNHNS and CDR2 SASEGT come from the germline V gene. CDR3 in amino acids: CASSEALGASYNEQFF. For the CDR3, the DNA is TGTGCCAGCAGTGAAGCGTTGGGGGCTTCGTACAATGAGCAGTTCTTC.